This T cell receptor (beta chain) was recovered during a study of blood T cell repertoires in COVID-19. For the study at large: The study drew acute and convalescent COVID-19 samples from the United States, Italy and Spain.

Per the germline V gene, CDR1 is GTSNPN and CDR2 is SVGIG (reference sequence). V lost 2 bases and J lost 0, with 20 bases in between. This CDR3 region has 17 residues. Original methodology: Estimated nucleated cell counts came from reference gene primer amplification. Produced via immunoSEQ multiplex PCR; TCRdb's table is partial and in-frame only. That table is the source of V, J and clone size, and D and trimming were worked out from the DNA. The sample records about 250,000 clones, more than 70% being singletons. This TCR derives from a woman in her 40s who had recovered from COVID-19. The rearrangement links TRBV30 to TRBJ2-7; D might be TRBD1 (6 bases). Specimen: peripheral blood. The CDR3 loop reads CAWSQTRDTLVSYEQYF. Written as DNA, the CDR3 is TGTGCCTGGAGTCAAACCCGGGACACCCTAGTCTCCTACGAGCAGTACTTC.